This record concerns one T cell receptor (beta chain) sequence. The sample holds one count of this clone. The antigen it binds to is not known. Base qualities are not provided; no much larger clone lies one nucleotide away. The collaborating institutions used their own protocols to collect whole blood in K2EDTA tubes. For TCRbeta analysis, collaborators shipped samples as frozen whole blood, isolated PBMCs, or DNA extracted from either of those sample types. There are 15 amino acids in the CDR3, from cysteine to phenylalanine inclusive. The sequence is cut down to CDR3 DNA, 45 bases in frame from base 1. The germline V end is reduced by 3 bases and the J end by 6 bases; junction bases left unmatched: 8. Via the germline V gene, CDR1 is MGHRA and CDR2 YSYEKL. This sample is part of a study of blood T cell repertoires in COVID-19 (dated by TCRdb to the early 2020s). Turning to the overall study: Samples covering the acute and convalescent phases of COVID-19 were provided by collaborators in the United States, Italy and Spain. The repertoires were released in a freely available public database meant as a resource for research on the immune response to SARS-CoV-2. The sample metadata nearly always contained a de-identified subject ID, COVID-19 status, age in years and sex. The prospective study material was composed of cDNA or gDNA derived from T cells, B-cell-depleted T cells, or PBMCs. The samples were drawn from two sources: the first 160 participants of the ongoing ImmuneRACE study, and 1,000 to 1,500 subjects contributed by 6 global collaborators. The dataset comprised deeply sampled blood TCRbeta repertoires from subjects exposed to, actively infected with, or recovered from COVID-19. HLA class I and class II types, where available, came from metadata supplied by the sample provider rather than from assay-based typing. Paper-wide results and their limitations: The amount of clinical and demographic metadata varied by source and participant and was provided uncurated.

The immunoSEQ Assay, a bias-controlled multiplex PCR, was used to amplify TCRbeta CDR3 regions from genomic DNA. On the authors' methods: Nucleated cell counts per sample were estimated from amplification of reference gene primers within the assay. Sequence reads were collapsed and filtered to measure the absolute abundance of every unique TCRbeta CDR3 rearrangement. For each sample, productive Simpson clonality was calculated as the square root of Simpson's diversity index across productive rearrangements. Here the immuneACCESS table is served through TCRdb, limited to in-frame sequences with V and J called. Missing clones are a known gap in these copies; in checked studies unresolved V genes cover under half, and the rest lacks a known reason. The DNA gave D and trimming, while V, J and clone size come from that table. Within this sample are around 300,000 clones, with 65% to 90% of them counted one time only. The top ten constitute roughly 7.8% of the sample.

The sequence was collected from a human donor in a cohort sampled during active COVID-19. What was sequenced was peripheral blood. Recombination joined TRBV4-1 with TRBJ1-1, and TRBD1 matches 9 of the central bases. The nucleotide sequence reads as follows: TGCGCCAGCAGCCAGGGACAGGGAGTGGGATCTGAAGCTTTCTTT. Its translation is CASSQGQGVGSEAFF.